The 32 T cell receptor beta chains in this list originate from one sample, sequenced in a study of vaccination and CD4 T cells after COVID-19. Antigens of these TCRs are unknown. As for treatment: approximately 11-day PBMC culture with coronavirus spike peptide pools or control peptides (ViraFEST assay). Cultured CD4+ T-cell DNA underwent Oncomine TCR Beta short-read sequencing. Each CDR3 protein is one row after TCRdb ran MiXCR on the PCR reads. The sample records about 12,000 distinct CDR3 sequences, around 50% being singletons. Sequencing used CD4+ T cells from blood, cultured in vitro. The receptors stem from a human donor who had recovered from COVID-19.

The chain is built from TRBV20-1 and TRBJ2-3; TRBD2 matches at 9 bases. This CDR3 region has 15 residues. Germline CDR1 DFQATT, CDR2 SNEGSKA (reference sequence). Trimming cost V 5 bases and J 2 bases; bases outside gene matches: 8. CDR3: CSALSGGSITDTQYF. In DNA form, the CDR3 reads TGCAGTGCTCTTAGCGGGGGTTCGATCACAGATACGCAGTATTTT.

The chain links TRBV12-5 to TRBJ2-2, with TRBD1 as a possible D gene (6 bases). Trimming stripped 5 bases from V and 0 bases from J, with 10 bases between. The germline gives CDR1 LGHNT, CDR2 FRNRAP. This CDR3 region has 15 residues. This CDR3 reads CASGPRGSNTGELFF. The CDR3 coding sequence is TGTGCTAGTGGTCCCAGGGGTTCGAACACCGGGGAGCTGTTTTTT.

This clonotype was observed a few times. V is TRBV6-1 and J is TRBJ2-5; TRBD2 matches 8 bases. J gave up 7 bases and V 4 bases, and 5 bases lay outside the gene matches. Germline-derived CDR1 and CDR2 are MNHNS and SASEGT. The CDR3 consists of 13 residues. CDR3 in DNA: TGTGCCAGCAGTGGGGGACTAGACGGGACCCAGTACTTC. Its translation: CASSGGLDGTQYF.

V and J are TRBV20-1 and TRBJ1-2; D is uncertain. Trimming removed 3 bases at V and 4 bases at J, with 12 bases between. This CDR3 spans 13 amino acids. Germline CDR1 and CDR2: DFQATT and SNEGSKA (reference sequence). The CDR3 sequence is CSARADGRYGYTF. The CDR3 DNA sequence: TGCAGTGCTAGGGCGGACGGCCGCTATGGCTACACCTTC.

This clonotype showed up just a few times. This chain links TRBV30 with TRBJ1-1; 9 bases are shared with TRBD1. After removal of 5 bases from V and 0 bases from J, the junction contained 10 bases not matched to a gene. Germline loops: CDR1 GTSNPN, CDR2 SVGIG (reference sequence). The CDR3 length is 16 residues. The CDR3 region has the DNA TGTGCCTGGGGGAGGGACAGGGCAATCATGAACACTGAAGCTTTCTTT. This gives the protein CAWGRDRAIMNTEAFF.

This clonotype has more than one count but fewer than ten. The CDR3 coding sequence is TGTGCCAGCAGCTTAGCACGAGACTCTGGAAACACCATATATTTT. Translation gives CASSLARDSGNTIYF. V usage is TRBV7-2 and J usage is TRBJ1-3; D not resolved. The germline V gene has CDR1 SGHTA and CDR2 FQGNSA. V was trimmed by 0 bases and J by 0 bases, leaving 6 bases between them. The CDR3 consists of 15 residues.

This clonotype was picked up a small number of times. This chain joins TRBV12-3 or TRBV12-4 and TRBJ1-2; 9 positions agree with TRBD1. The V and J ends lost 3 bases and 10 bases, in that order; junction bases with no gene match: 6. The CDR3 is 13 residues long. Here the CDR3 reads CASSFLGQGNYTF. The CDR3, as DNA: TGTGCCAGCAGTTTTTTGGGACAGGGAAACTACACCTTC.

This clonotype was counted a few times. The chain couples TRBV6-2 or TRBV6-3 to TRBJ1-5, with 11 bases identical to TRBD1. There are 15 residues in the CDR3. Germline V CDR1 and CDR2: MNHEY, SVGEGT. Trimming cost V 6 bases and J 1 base; bases outside gene matches: 2. CDR3 residues: CASRGQGVSNQPQHF. In DNA, the CDR3 is TGTGCCAGCAGGGGACAGGGGGTCAGCAATCAGCCCCAGCATTTT.

This clonotype was found a few times. This chain links TRBV12-5 with TRBJ1-2; a possible D gene is TRBD1 (5 bases). Trimming removed 2 bases from V and 4 bases from J, with 8 bases in between. Germline assignment: CDR1 LGHNT and CDR2 FRNRAP. The CDR3 sequence is 13 residues long. The CDR3 bases are TGTGCTAGTGGTTTGTGGGACTCCTATGGCTACACCTTC. Amino acids: CASGLWDSYGYTF.

This clonotype was counted a few times. The gene calls are TRBV20-1 and TRBJ2-7; the D is unclear. The length of the CDR3 is 13 residues. From germline, CDR1 is DFQATT and CDR2 SNEGSKA (reference sequence). V lost 1 base and J 1 base, leaving 8 bases between the germline ends. CDR3 residues: CSARVRQSYEQYF. For the CDR3, the DNA is TGCAGTGCTAGAGTACGGCAGTCCTACGAGCAGTACTTC.

The chain is built from TRBV19 and TRBJ1-6; TRBD1 might be the D (6 bases). This CDR3 contains 13 residues. V was clipped by 0 bases and J by 9 bases, with 6 bases between them. Germline CDR1 LNHDA, CDR2 SQIVND (reference sequence). This CDR3 reads CASSIEGASPLHF. The CDR3 DNA follows: TGTGCCAGTAGTATAGAGGGGGCTTCACCCCTCCACTTT.

This clonotype was seen a few times. The CDR3 sequence is CASSRRSHRGLTRGETQYF. In DNA form, the CDR3 reads TGTGCCAGCAGTCGTAGGAGCCACAGGGGGCTGACCAGAGGGGAGACCCAGTACTTC. The genes are TRBV11-2 and TRBJ2-5; TRBD1 aligns across 9 bases. V lost 6 bases and J lost 5; bases outside the gene matches: 22. Looked up from germline, CDR1 is SGHAT and CDR2 is FQNNGV. CDR3 length: 19 residues.

This clonotype was seen once. The chain links TRBV9 to TRBJ1-1, with D unclear. Per germline, CDR1 SGDLS and CDR2 YYNGEE. The V gene lost 3 bases and the J gene lost 0 bases, with 9 bases spanning the gap. This CDR3 is 14 amino acids long. The CDR3 region is CASSAGVMNTEAFF. The CDR3 DNA is TGTGCCAGCAGCGCGGGAGTTATGAACACTGAAGCTTTCTTT.

The V and J genes are TRBV15 and TRBJ1-5; perhaps TRBD1 as D (5 bases). V was clipped by 0 bases and J by 6 bases, with 15 bases between them. The length of the CDR3 is 16 residues. CDR1 and CDR2 (germline): LNHNV, YYDKDF (reference sequence). This CDR3 reads CATSRDPRGSGQPQHF. The CDR3 bases are TGTGCCACCAGCAGAGATCCCCGGGGGTCAGGTCAGCCCCAGCATTTT.

The J gene is TRBJ2-3, the V gene TRBV6-1; TRBD2 aligns across 12 bases. Germline lookup yields CDR1 MNHNS and CDR2 SASEGT. V lost 5 bases, J lost 0 bases, and 0 bases stayed unmatched. The CDR3 length is 15 residues. DNA of the CDR3: TGTGCCAGCAGTCTAGCGGGGGGGAGCACAGATACGCAGTATTTT. Translating it yields CASSLAGGSTDTQYF.

The V gene is TRBV7-9, the J gene TRBJ1-6; D is possibly TRBD1 (6 bases). Per germline, CDR1 SEHNR and CDR2 FQNEAQ (reference sequence). The CDR3 consists of 13 residues. V was trimmed by 1 base and J by 9 bases, leaving 7 bases between them. DNA for the CDR3: TGTGCCAGCAGCTTAGAGGGGGGTTCACCCCTCCACTTT. Encoded protein: CASSLEGGSPLHF.

The chain couples TRBV6-1 to TRBJ1-5; maybe TRBD1 (5 bases). Trimming took off 6 bases at V and 3 bases at J, with 15 bases between the two ends. Germline assignment: CDR1 MNHNS and CDR2 SASEGT. The CDR3 is made up of 15 amino acids. The CDR3 is CASSLGTALNQPQHF. The CDR3 DNA reads TGTGCCAGCAGCCTTGGGACCGCCCTCAATCAGCCCCAGCATTTT.

This chain connects TRBV6-1 to TRBJ1-5; D is unresolved. Trimming removed 4 bases at V and 9 bases at J, with 13 bases between. This CDR3 has 13 residues. Per the germline V gene, CDR1 is MNHNS and CDR2 is SASEGT. The CDR3 reads CASSGHGSAPQHF. The CDR3 DNA follows: TGTGCCAGCAGTGGGCATGGTAGTGCGCCCCAGCATTTT.

The chain joins TRBV19 to TRBJ1-6; D might be TRBD1 (5 bases). Germline values: CDR1 LNHDA, CDR2 SQIVND (reference sequence). V was shortened by 1 base and J by 3 bases, with 13 bases between the two germline ends. The CDR3 has 17 residues. In nucleotides, the CDR3 is TGTGCCAGTAGTATAGGAACCACAGGAGTCTATAATTCACCCCTCCACTTT. As protein: CASSIGTTGVYNSPLHF.

This clonotype has more than one count but fewer than ten. This sequence joins TRBV24-1 and TRBJ1-2; D is undetermined. There are 15 residues in the CDR3. V lost 2 bases and J lost 7, with 16 bases in between. Germline CDR1 and CDR2: KGHDR and SFDVKD. The DNA of the CDR3 is TGTGCCACCAGTGATTCGAAGGAGCCTCGGGTTGGCTACACCTTC. This gives the protein CATSDSKEPRVGYTF.

This clonotype was found once. V gene TRBV7-2 combines with J gene TRBJ2-1; D might be TRBD2 (7 bases). Germline CDR1 and CDR2: SGHTA and FQGNSA. This CDR3 is 16 amino acids long. V shed 4 bases and J shed 4 bases, with 17 bases lying between them. CDR3 DNA sequence: TGTGCCAGCAGCTCCTGGGGAGGGGGGGTTTACAATGAGCAGTTCTTC. Translated: CASSSWGGGVYNEQFF.

The genes are TRBV7-9 and TRBJ2-1; 10 bases are a match to TRBD2. Trimming at V came to 5 bases and at J to 8 bases, leaving 18 bases not matched to a gene. This CDR3 region has 18 residues. Germline V CDR1 and CDR2: SEHNR, FQNEAQ (reference sequence). This chain's CDR3 is CASSLLGGLAGVGDEQFF. CDR3 nucleotide sequence: TGTGCCAGCAGCCTTTTAGGCGGTCTAGCGGGGGTTGGCGATGAGCAGTTCTTC.

V usage is TRBV5-4 and J usage is TRBJ2-3; D is possibly TRBD1 or TRBD2 (6 bases each). V lost 0 bases and J lost 4, with 12 bases in between. The CDR3 consists of 15 residues. Germline V gives CDR1 SGHNT, CDR2 YYREEE (reference sequence). The CDR3 region is CASSLAKGGADTQYF. The CDR3 bases are TGTGCCAGCAGCTTGGCCAAGGGGGGCGCAGATACGCAGTATTTT.

Remarks on this clonotype: The junction does not match germline at one end; this may be a read error. The chain recombines TRBV12-3 or TRBV12-4 with TRBJ1-1; D unresolved. This CDR3 has 13 residues. In DNA form, the CDR3 reads TGTGCCAGGAGTTTAGGAGGGCGCACTGAAGCTTTCTTT. Protein: CARSLGGRTEAFF.

V gene TRBV6-2 or TRBV6-3 combines with J gene TRBJ1-1; weak D call: TRBD1 (5 bases). CDR3 size: 15 residues. Looked up from germline, CDR1 is MNHEY and CDR2 is SVGEGT. Trimming pared 4 bases from V and 3 bases from J, leaving 15 bases between. This CDR3 reads CASSSFKRGDTEAFF. The CDR3 nucleotides read TGTGCCAGCAGTTCCTTCAAGAGAGGGGACACTGAAGCTTTCTTT.

The chain joins TRBV7-9 to TRBJ2-3; no reliable D call. Germline V gives CDR1 SEHNR, CDR2 FQNEAQ (reference sequence). The CDR3 length is 14 residues. Trimming cost V 1 base and J 4 bases, with 9 bases left between them. CDR3 loop: CASSLGIRADTQYF. CDR3 nucleotides: TGTGCCAGCAGCTTAGGGATTAGGGCAGATACGCAGTATTTT.

Of note for this clonotype: Mismatch with germline at one junction end may stem from a read error. The V and J genes are TRBV5-1 and TRBJ2-3; the D gene is possibly TRBD1 (5 bases). The CDR3 spans 15 residues. CDR1 and CDR2 from the germline V gene are SGHRS and YFSETQ. CDR3 sequence (DNA): TGCGCCAGCTGCTTGGAAGGGGCTAGCACAGATACGCAGTATTTT. Translation gives CASCLEGASTDTQYF.

The rearrangement joins TRBV5-1 to TRBJ2-5, with D maybe TRBD2 (5 bases). The CDR3 extends over 17 amino acids. Trimming removed 4 bases at V and 0 bases at J, with 19 bases between. The germline CDR1 and CDR2 sequences are SGHRS and YFSETQ. The CDR3 reads CASSPGNQAMYQETQYF. CDR3 nucleotides: TGCGCCAGCAGCCCCGGGAACCAGGCGATGTACCAAGAGACCCAGTACTTC.

This chain connects TRBV29-1 to TRBJ1-1; D uncertain. Germline loops: CDR1 SQVTM, CDR2 ANQGSEA. The CDR3 spans 13 residues. The V end lost 1 base, the J end lost 1 base, and 7 bases lay between the germline ends. In nucleotides, the CDR3 is TGCAGCGTTGAAGTCAGGCAGAACACTGAAGCTTTCTTT. This encodes CSVEVRQNTEAFF. The variable domain in full, completed from reference TRBV29-1 and TRBJ1-1, reads SAVISQKPSRDICQRGTSLTIQCQVDSQVTMMFWYRQQPGQSLTLIATANQGSEATYESGFVIDKFPISRPNLTFSTLTVSNMSPEDSSIYLCSVEVRQNTEAFFGQGTRLTVV.

This clonotype has just a few counts. The chain joins TRBV12-3 or TRBV12-4 to TRBJ1-2; 8 nucleotides line up with TRBD1. V dropped 4 bases and J dropped 4; count of bases not matched to a gene: 2. This CDR3 is 13 amino acids long. The CDR3 DNA reads TGTGCCAGCAGTTCAGGGGGCGCCTATGGCTACACCTTC. It is translated as CASSSGGAYGYTF.

The gene calls are TRBV7-2 and TRBJ2-1; a possible D gene is TRBD2 (5 bases). CDR1 is SGHTA and CDR2 is FQGNSA in the germline V gene. CDR3 length: 17 residues. The germline V and J ends were trimmed by 2 bases and 8 bases, with 22 bases remaining between them. The CDR3 nucleotides read TGTGCCAGCAGCTTATCCCTGGGCATGGGCGGGTCAGATGAGCAGTTCTTC. This gives the protein CASSLSLGMGGSDEQFF.

This clonotype occurred a few times. The chain joins TRBV27 to TRBJ1-2, with a tentative D call TRBD1 (5 bases). The CDR3 runs to 15 residues. Trimming took off 6 bases at V and 4 bases at J, with 18 bases between the two ends. Germline lookup yields CDR1 MNHEY and CDR2 SMNVEV (reference sequence). CDR3 bases: TGTGCCAGCAGACCCTCGGGGGGTAGAGTCTATGGCTACACCTTC. Translation: CASRPSGGRVYGYTF.